This T cell receptor beta chain was documented in a study of T cell repertoires in cytomegalovirus infection. General observations from the study: Clonotypes of TCR beta that were HLA-C-restricted and CMV-specific dominated the ex vivo response. Cumulative frequency (of public TCR beta family members) identified carriers of CMV plus the relevant HLA.

Each CDR3 protein is one row after TCRdb ran MiXCR on the reads. The sample has approximately 1,000,000 distinct CDR3 sequences; roughly 30% are singletons. Trimming at V came to 3 bases and at J to 7 bases, leaving 10 bases not matched to a gene. CDR1 and CDR2 (germline): MGHRA, YSYEKL. This CDR3 is built from 15 residues. Notes on this clonotype: Antigen: not known.

This TCR came from a human donor in good health (CMV status not recorded). Some clones in this sample may be carry-over from other donors' samples. Specimen: cultured CD8+ T cells from PBMCs, collected from culture after CMV antigen stimulation. This rearrangement joins TRBV4-1 to TRBJ2-7; 9 positions agree with TRBD2. DNA for the CDR3: TGCGCCAGCAGCCATGCTCTAGCGGGGCCGGAAGAGCAGTACTTC. It specifies CASSHALAGPEEQYF.